Listed here is a single T cell receptor (beta chain). No antigen is known for it. Base qualities are missing; no much larger clone stands one base away. The data stem from a study of blood T cell repertoires in COVID-19 (dated by TCRdb to the early 2020s). For context, the study as a whole: The collaborator samples originated in the United States, Italy and Spain and spanned the acute and convalescent phases of COVID-19. The prospective study material was composed of cDNA or gDNA derived from T cells, B-cell-depleted T cells, or PBMCs. Subjects who had been exposed to COVID-19, were actively infected with it, or had recovered from it provided the deeply sampled blood TCRbeta repertoires that made up the dataset. A freely available public database, intended as a resource for researchers studying the immune response to SARS-CoV-2, is where the repertoires were released. The samples were drawn from the first 160 participants of the ongoing ImmuneRACE study and from more than 1,000 subjects provided by 6 global collaborators. The sample metadata nearly always contained a de-identified subject ID, COVID-19 status, age in years and sex. Where available, HLA class I and class II types were obtained from metadata supplied by the sample provider rather than from assay-based typing. General study outcomes and caveats: The quantity of clinical and demographic metadata differed by source and by participant and was supplied without curation.

The CDR3 goes from the cysteine to the phenylalanine over 18 residues. Only the CDR3 DNA stays, 54 bases, in frame from base 1. Relative to germline, V is missing 4 bases and J is missing 5 bases, with 11 bases of the junction outside any gene match. From the germline V gene, CDR1 is SGDLS and CDR2 is YYNGEE. The immunoSEQ Assay, a bias-controlled multiplex PCR, was used to amplify TCRbeta CDR3 regions from genomic DNA. In the authors' own workflow: Nucleated cell counts per sample were estimated from amplification of reference gene primers within the assay. To quantify the absolute abundance of each unique TCRbeta CDR3 rearrangement, sequence reads were collapsed and filtered. For each sample, productive Simpson clonality was calculated as the square root of Simpson's diversity index over productive rearrangements. TCRdb re-hosts the immuneACCESS table, in-frame sequences only. Its copies lack some clones; in the studies checked, an unresolved V gene accounts for under half of them, and the cause for the rest is not known. The DNA was the basis for D and trimming; V, J and clone size are from that table. Within this sample are approximately 100,000 clones, with approximately 84% of them counted one time only. The top ten constitute 17% of the sample.

Collaborating institutions collected whole blood in K2EDTA tubes following their own protocols. Collaborator samples were shipped for TCRbeta analysis as frozen whole blood, isolated PBMCs, or DNA extracted from either sample type. The sequenced sample was peripheral blood. This receptor was identified in a woman aged 55-69 years with acute or convalescent COVID-19. The chain is made from TRBV9 and TRBJ2-5, with 16 bases aligning to TRBD2. The CDR3 region has the sequence CASSPSGLAGGLWETQYF. The nucleotides are TGTGCCAGCAGCCCGTCGGGACTAGCGGGGGGGCTATGGGAGACCCAGTACTTC.